The TCR beta chain described here comes from a study of identical twins. This clonotype was recorded a few times. TCRdb fed the 5' RACE reads into MiXCR, producing one record per CDR3 protein. The sample carries about 700,000 distinct CDR3 sequences, under 9% recorded once. These data also featured in a second study, about yellow fever vaccine responses in identical twins.

Sequenced: PBMCs. The sequence came from a woman under 30 in good health.

The CDR3 coding sequence is TGCAGTGCTACGCACTTGGACTACAATGAGCAGTTCTTC. Translation gives CSATHLDYNEQFF. This rearrangement joins TRBV20-1 to TRBJ2-1, with D unresolved. The length of the CDR3 is 13 residues. The V and J ends lost 4 bases and 3 bases respectively, with 10 bases between them. Germline-derived CDR1 and CDR2 are DFQATT and SNEGSKA (reference sequence).